These 5 T cell receptor beta chains were sequenced from one sample in a study of identical twins (dated by TCRdb to between 2015 and 2016). Libraries were made using 5' RACE. This sample was sequenced with an Illumina HiSeq 2000. The raw public data were reprocessed by TCRdb itself: fastp quality trimming at Q25, MiXCR clonotype calling, in-frame beta chains only. Identical CDR3 proteins give one entry, which carries the most common genes and DNA. Within this sample are under 900,000 distinct CDR3 sequences, with about 12% of them counted one time only. Around 1.6% of the sample belongs to the ten largest clones. These data also formed part of another study, on yellow fever vaccine responses in identical twins.

Sequencing used PBMCs. The receptors stem from a woman between 18 and 30 years old in good health.

The V and J genes are TRBV24-1 and TRBJ2-7; 7 bases map to TRBD1. The CDR3 length is 13 residues. The V gene end was trimmed by 5 bases and the J gene end by 7 bases; junction bases not matched to a gene: 7. Germline V lookup: CDR1 KGHDR, CDR2 SFDVKD. CDR3 loop: CATSVTTGREQYF. CDR3 bases: TGTGCCACCAGTGTCACGACAGGGCGGGAGCAGTACTTC.

This clonotype has just a few counts. The rearrangement links TRBV5-1 to TRBJ2-5; D is possibly TRBD1 or TRBD2 (7 bases each). The CDR3 runs 16 residues. Germline V lookup: CDR1 SGHRS, CDR2 YFSETQ. V dropped 2 bases and J dropped 1 base, with 15 bases sitting between them. The CDR3 sequence is CASSLRQGGSQETQYF. For the CDR3, the DNA is TGCGCCAGCAGCTTACGCCAGGGGGGGTCCCAAGAGACCCAGTACTTC.

The chain has TRBV7-9 and TRBJ1-1; TRBD1 aligns across 10 bases. The CDR3 extends over 13 amino acids. After removal of 5 bases from V and 10 bases from J, the junction contained 7 bases not matched to a gene. CDR1 and CDR2 from the germline V gene are SEHNR and FQNEAQ (reference sequence). The CDR3: CASSRQGASVAFF. DNA of the CDR3: TGTGCCAGCAGCAGACAGGGGGCGTCGGTAGCTTTCTTT.

This clonotype was seen a few times. V is TRBV5-1 and J is TRBJ2-3, with no clear D. CDR1 and CDR2 from the germline V gene are SGHRS and YFSETQ. Trimming cost V 0 bases and J 5 bases, with 10 bases left between them. This CDR3 contains 14 residues. The CDR3, as DNA: TGCGCCAGCAGCTTGGATCTAGTGATAGATACGCAGTATTTT. Its translation: CASSLDLVIDTQYF.

This clonotype showed up just a few times. This chain connects TRBV15 to TRBJ1-6; no reliable D call. This CDR3 region has 13 residues. Trimming took 0 bases from V and 10 from J, leaving 7 bases between them. Germline loops: CDR1 LNHNV, CDR2 YYDKDF (reference sequence). CDR3 sequence: CATSRDGVSPLHF. CDR3 bases: TGTGCCACCAGCAGAGATGGGGTGTCACCCCTCCACTTT.